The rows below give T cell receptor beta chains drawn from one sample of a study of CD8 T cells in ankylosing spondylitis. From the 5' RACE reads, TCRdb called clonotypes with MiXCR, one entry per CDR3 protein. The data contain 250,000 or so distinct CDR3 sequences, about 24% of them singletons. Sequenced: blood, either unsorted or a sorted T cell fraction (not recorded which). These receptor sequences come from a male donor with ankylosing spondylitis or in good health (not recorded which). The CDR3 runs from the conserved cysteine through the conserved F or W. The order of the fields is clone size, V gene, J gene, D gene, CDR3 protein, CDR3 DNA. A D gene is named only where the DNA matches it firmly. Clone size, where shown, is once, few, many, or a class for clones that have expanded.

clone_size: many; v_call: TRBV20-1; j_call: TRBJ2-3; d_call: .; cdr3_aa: CSARDDLALDTQYF; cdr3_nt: TGCAGTGCTAGAGATGATTTAGCGCTAGATACGCAGTATTTT
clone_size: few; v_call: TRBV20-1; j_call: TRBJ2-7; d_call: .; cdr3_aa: CSARDRLAPYEQYF; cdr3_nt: TGCAGTGCTAGAGATCGGCTAGCGCCCTACGAGCAGTACTTC
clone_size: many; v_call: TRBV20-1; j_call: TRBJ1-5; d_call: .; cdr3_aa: CSALPGIGNQPQHF; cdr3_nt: TGCAGTGCCCTACCGGGCATAGGCAATCAGCCCCAGCATTTT
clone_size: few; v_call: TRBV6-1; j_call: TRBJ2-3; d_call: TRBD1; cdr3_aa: CASSTGTGYTDTQYF; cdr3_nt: TGTGCCAGCAGTACCGGGACAGGGTACACAGATACGCAGTATTTT
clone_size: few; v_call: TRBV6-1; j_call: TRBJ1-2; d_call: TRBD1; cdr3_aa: CASSPGTGMNYGYTF; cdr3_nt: TGTGCCAGCAGCCCAGGGACAGGGATGAACTATGGCTACACCTTC
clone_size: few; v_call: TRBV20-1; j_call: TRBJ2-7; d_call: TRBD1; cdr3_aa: CSARADRGGYEQYF; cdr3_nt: TGCAGTGCAAGGGCTGACAGGGGGGGCTACGAGCAGTACTTC
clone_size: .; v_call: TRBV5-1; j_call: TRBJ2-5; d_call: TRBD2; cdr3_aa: CASSLMGGSQETQYF; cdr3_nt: TGCGCCAGCAGCTTGATGGGGGGGTCCCAAGAGACCCAGTACTTC
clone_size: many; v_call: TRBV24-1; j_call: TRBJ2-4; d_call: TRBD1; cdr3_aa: CATGTGDKNIQYF; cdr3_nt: TGTGCCACCGGGACAGGGGATAAAAACATTCAGTACTTC
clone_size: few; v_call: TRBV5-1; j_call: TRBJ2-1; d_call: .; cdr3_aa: CASSFRNRGGYNEQFF; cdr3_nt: TGCGCCAGCAGCTTCCGAAACAGGGGAGGTTACAATGAGCAGTTCTTC
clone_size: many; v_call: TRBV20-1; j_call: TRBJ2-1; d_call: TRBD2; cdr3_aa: CSARDPSGSSGNFYNEQFF; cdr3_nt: TGCAGTGCTAGAGATCCCTCTGGATCAAGCGGGAACTTCTACAATGAGCAGTTCTTC
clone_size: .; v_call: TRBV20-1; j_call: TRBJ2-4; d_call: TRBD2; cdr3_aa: CSASTGLSPSGGILAKNIQYF; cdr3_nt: TGCAGTGCTTCGACAGGGTTGTCCCCTAGCGGGGGGATCCTAGCCAAAAACATTCAGTACTTC
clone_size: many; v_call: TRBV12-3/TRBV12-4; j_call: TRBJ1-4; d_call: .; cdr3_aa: CASGGPYNEKLFF; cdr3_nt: TGTGCCTCCGGCGGGCCGTATAATGAAAAACTGTTTTTT